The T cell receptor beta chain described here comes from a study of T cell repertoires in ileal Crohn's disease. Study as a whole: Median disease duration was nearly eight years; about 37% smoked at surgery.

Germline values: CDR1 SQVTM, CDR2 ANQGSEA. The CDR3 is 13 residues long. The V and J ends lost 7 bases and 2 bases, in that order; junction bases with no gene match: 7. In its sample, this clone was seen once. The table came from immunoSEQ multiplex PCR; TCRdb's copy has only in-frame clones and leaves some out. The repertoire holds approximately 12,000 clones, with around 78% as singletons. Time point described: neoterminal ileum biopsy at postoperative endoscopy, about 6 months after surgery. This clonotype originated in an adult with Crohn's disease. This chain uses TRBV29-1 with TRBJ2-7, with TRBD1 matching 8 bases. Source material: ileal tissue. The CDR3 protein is CSGTGQGAYEQYF. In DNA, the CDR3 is TGCAGCGGGACAGGGCAAGGGGCCTACGAGCAGTACTTC.